These 25 T cell receptor beta chains came from one sample sequenced in a study of cytomegalovirus exposure and HLA in healthy donors. The study ran its PCR with 60 Vbeta and 13 Jbeta primers. Produced via immunoSEQ multiplex PCR; TCRdb's table is partial and in-frame only. The sample lists roughly 180,000 clones; 75% to 90% were seen once. The sequencing input was PBMCs. The origin of the receptors is a boy aged 2 to 9 in good health and CMV-seronegative.

The rearrangement joins TRBV6-1 to TRBJ2-3; 7 bases match TRBD1. V shed 5 bases and J 3 bases; nucleotides not matched to a gene: 8. Germline V gene lookup returns CDR1 MNHNS and CDR2 SASEGT. The CDR3 loop spans 15 amino acids. CDR3 in DNA: TGTGCCAGCAGTCGGGACAGTAGGGGTACAGATACGCAGTATTTT. Protein sequence: CASSRDSRGTDTQYF.

V gene TRBV18 combines with J gene TRBJ2-7; 9 nucleotides align to TRBD1. From germline, CDR1 is KGHSH and CDR2 LQKENI. The CDR3 extends over 14 amino acids. J was trimmed by 3 bases and V by 2 bases; bases with no gene match: 2. Here the CDR3 reads CASSPTGQGYEQYF. In DNA, the CDR3 is TGTGCCAGCTCACCAACGGGACAGGGCTACGAGCAGTACTTC.

V and J are TRBV4-2 and TRBJ2-7; TRBD2 aligns across 9 bases. V was pared by 5 bases and J by 0 bases, with 5 bases of the junction left unmatched. Germline CDR1 is LGHNA and CDR2 is YNFKEQ. The CDR3 runs 15 residues. The CDR3: CASSYATSGSYEQYF. In nucleotides, the CDR3 is TGTGCCAGCAGCTACGCGACTAGCGGCTCCTACGAGCAGTACTTC.

The rearrangement uses TRBV19 and TRBJ2-1; 8 nucleotides line up with TRBD2. Unmatched junction bases numbered 11, after V lost 3 bases and J lost 7 bases. Germline CDR1 LNHDA, CDR2 SQIVND (reference sequence). The CDR3 length is 16 residues. The CDR3 here is CASSISSGHIRNEQFF. In DNA form, the CDR3 reads TGTGCCAGTAGTATCTCTAGCGGGCACATAAGGAATGAGCAGTTCTTC.

The genes are TRBV9 and TRBJ2-7; possible D gene TRBD2, 5 bases. This CDR3 has 14 amino acids. Trimming removed 1 base at V and 0 bases at J, with 8 bases between. The V gene's germline CDR1 is SGDLS and CDR2 YYNGEE. This chain's CDR3 is CASSVKGSSYEQYF. In DNA form, the CDR3 reads TGTGCCAGCAGCGTAAAAGGGAGCTCCTACGAGCAGTACTTC.

This sequence joins TRBV29-1 and TRBJ2-1; 7 positions agree with TRBD1. The CDR3 loop spans 13 amino acids. V was pared by 6 bases and J by 3 bases, with 5 bases of the junction left unmatched. CDR1 SQVTM and CDR2 ANQGSEA come from the germline V gene. This CDR3 is CSVAGTVYNEQFF. In nucleotides, the CDR3 is TGCAGCGTGGCCGGGACAGTCTACAATGAGCAGTTCTTC.

The CDR3 DNA is TGTGCCAGCAGCCAAGGAATTGAGGGGGCGCAAGAGACCCAGTACTTC. Translated, it gives CASSQGIEGAQETQYF. V gene TRBV4-2 combines with J gene TRBJ2-5, with TRBD1 matching 7 bases. V dropped 1 base and J dropped 2; count of bases not matched to a gene: 7. The CDR3 spans 16 residues. CDR1 is LGHNA, CDR2 YNFKEQ, per germline.

The chain uses TRBV28 and TRBJ2-1; unclear D gene. The ends were cut back, 7 bases at V and 6 bases at J, with 13 bases in the middle. Germline CDR1 and CDR2: MDHEN and SYDVKM. The CDR3 is 13 amino acids. The CDR3 protein is CASTLSAANEQFF. CDR3 DNA sequence: TGTGCCAGCACCCTCAGCGCAGCCAATGAGCAGTTCTTC.

The rearrangement joins TRBV7-9 to TRBJ1-1; 7 bases line up with TRBD1. Per the germline V gene, CDR1 is SEHNR and CDR2 is FQNEAQ (reference sequence). This CDR3 is 19 amino acids long. V shed 0 bases, J shed 2 bases, and the junction held 15 bases outside the gene matches. The CDR3 reads CASSLARGRSFWGNTEAFF. The CDR3 region has the DNA TGTGCCAGCAGCTTAGCAAGGGGGCGGTCGTTTTGGGGAAACACTGAAGCTTTCTTT.

This chain connects TRBV27 to TRBJ2-2, with D possibly TRBD1 on 6 matching bases. CDR1 and CDR2 from the germline V gene are MNHEY and SMNVEV (reference sequence). The V end was cut by 4 bases, the J end by 5 bases, with 17 bases between. The CDR3 spans 16 residues. For the CDR3, the DNA is TGTGCCAGCAGTTCTCGGGACACGGTTCTTACCGGGGAGCTGTTTTTT. Its translation is CASSSRDTVLTGELFF.

The genes are TRBV6-1 and TRBJ2-7, with D tentatively TRBD2 (5 bases). CDR1 is MNHNS, CDR2 SASEGT, per germline. V was pared by 3 bases and J by 6 bases, with 15 bases between. There are 14 residues in the CDR3. The CDR3 DNA reads TGTGCCAGCAGTGATGCCTCGGGATCGAGCGAGCAGTACGTC. The encoded protein is CASSDASGSSEQYV.

The chain is built from TRBV5-4 and TRBJ2-5; 9 bases align to TRBD1. The CDR3 has 16 amino acids. Unmatched junction bases numbered 12, after V lost 5 bases and J lost 4 bases. Per germline, CDR1 SGHNT and CDR2 YYREEE (reference sequence). CDR3 nucleotide sequence: TGTGCCAGCAGATACCGGACAGGGGAGGGGGCAGAGACCCAGTACTTC. It is translated as CASRYRTGEGAETQYF.

This clone was detected only once. V and J are TRBV7-9 and TRBJ1-2; TRBD1 matches 8 bases. V lost 5 bases and J lost 8; bases outside the gene matches: 13. Germline CDR1 SEHNR, CDR2 FQNEAQ (reference sequence). There are 15 residues in the CDR3. The CDR3 DNA is TGTGCCAGCAGCACCCCAGGGGGCGCACAGGACGGCTACACCTTC. Its translation is CASSTPGGAQDGYTF.

This clone was recorded a few times. The V and J genes are TRBV5-4 and TRBJ1-5; 9 nucleotides align to TRBD1. V lost 3 bases to trimming and J lost 2 bases; unmatched junction nucleotides: 12. CDR1 is SGHNT, CDR2 YYREEE, per germline (reference sequence). This CDR3 spans 18 amino acids. The CDR3 coding sequence is TGTGCCAGCAGCTCTACCGGGACAGGGAGGTCGGGCAATCAGCCCCAGCATTTT. It specifies CASSSTGTGRSGNQPQHF.

This rearrangement joins TRBV5-8 to TRBJ2-1, with 13 bases that match TRBD2. Germline V gene lookup returns CDR1 SGHTS and CDR2 YDEGEE. This CDR3 has 15 amino acids. J was trimmed by 7 bases and V by 2 bases; bases with no gene match: 3. DNA of the CDR3: TGTGCCAGCAGCTTCGGACTAGCGGGGGTAAATGAGCAGTTCTTC. Translated, it gives CASSFGLAGVNEQFF. Full variable domain (missing parts from reference TRBV5-8 and TRBJ2-1): EAGVTQSPTHLIKTRGQQATLRCSPISGHTSVYWYQQALGLGLQFLLWYDEGEERNRGNFPPRFSGRQFPNYSSELNVNALELEDSALYLCASSFGLAGVNEQFFGPGTRLTVL.

The genes are TRBV14 and TRBJ1-3; D possibly corresponds to TRBD1 (6 bases). Per germline, CDR1 SGHDN and CDR2 FVKESK. The V end was cut by 4 bases, the J end by 2 bases, with 21 bases between. CDR3 size: 18 residues. CDR3 sequence (DNA): TGTGCCAGCAGCCCCGTGGGGCAGGGGAAACAGGCTGGAAACACCATATATTTT. Protein sequence: CASSPVGQGKQAGNTIYF.

The chain links TRBV5-1 to TRBJ2-3, with 8 bases identical to TRBD1. Germline CDR1 is SGHRS and CDR2 is YFSETQ. This CDR3 is built from 14 residues. Trimming removed 5 bases from V and 4 bases from J; junction bases left unmatched: 6. The CDR3 DNA sequence: TGCGCCAGCAGAGGACAGGGATCATCAGATACGCAGTATTTT. Translation: CASRGQGSSDTQYF.

The chain employs TRBV19 and TRBJ2-3, with 12 nucleotides matching TRBD2. The CDR3 sequence is 15 residues long. Germline CDR1 LNHDA, CDR2 SQIVND (reference sequence). V lost 5 bases and J lost 2; bases outside the gene matches: 2. CDR3: CASSGLAGFTDTQYF. The CDR3 nucleotides read TGTGCCAGTAGTGGACTAGCGGGATTCACAGATACGCAGTATTTT.

The V call is TRBV4-1, the J call TRBJ1-3, with no clear D. Per the germline V gene, CDR1 is MGHRA and CDR2 is YSYEKL. CDR3 length: 16 residues. V was shortened by 6 bases and J by 0 bases, with 15 bases between the two germline ends. CDR3: CASRGDGGSSGNTIYF. The CDR3 nucleotides are TGCGCCAGCAGAGGCGACGGCGGCAGCTCTGGAAACACCATATATTTT.

This clone has just a few counts. J is TRBJ2-7 and V is TRBV30; 10 bases agree with TRBD2. The CDR3 length is 16 residues. CDR1 is GTSNPN and CDR2 is SVGIG in the germline V gene (reference sequence). Trimming cost V 0 bases and J 4 bases; bases outside gene matches: 9. CDR3 region: CAWSVSLTSGAYEQYF. The CDR3 region has the DNA TGTGCCTGGAGTGTCTCCTTAACTAGCGGGGCATACGAGCAGTACTTC.

The rearrangement joins TRBV6-5 to TRBJ1-2; weak D call: TRBD1 (6 bases). V was clipped by 6 bases and J by 7 bases, with 15 bases between them. The CDR3 has 13 amino acids. CDR1 is MNHEY and CDR2 is SVGAGI in the germline V gene. Here the CDR3 DNA reads TGTGCCAGCAGAACTACAGGGTACGGTGGCTACACCTTC. Residues: CASRTTGYGGYTF.

This clone was observed once. V and J are TRBV5-4 and TRBJ2-1, with a tentative D call TRBD1 (5 bases). The CDR3 is 16 residues long. Germline-derived CDR1 and CDR2 are SGHNT and YYREEE (reference sequence). Trimming removed 0 bases from V and 2 bases from J, with 12 bases in between. The CDR3 nucleotides are TGTGCCAGCAGCTTGGCAGGGCTTATAACCTACAATGAGCAGTTCTTC. Translating it yields CASSLAGLITYNEQFF.

This sequence joins TRBV5-5 and TRBJ2-7, with D perhaps TRBD1 (6 bases). V dropped 5 bases and J dropped 3 bases, with 18 bases sitting between them. There are 15 residues in the CDR3. Germline V gene lookup returns CDR1 SGHKS and CDR2 YYEKEE (reference sequence). The CDR3 region is CASRDLRTEGYEQYV. In DNA, the CDR3 is TGTGCCAGCAGGGATCTCCGGACAGAAGGCTACGAGCAGTACGTC.

There are a few counts of this clone. The chain employs TRBV12-5 and TRBJ2-1; no definite D call. This CDR3 spans 11 amino acids. In germline, CDR1 is LGHNT, CDR2 FRNRAP. Trimming removed 6 bases from V and 4 bases from J, with 4 bases in between. CDR3 nucleotides: TGTGCTAGTGGCCAATACAATGAGCAGTTCTTC. Encoded protein: CASGQYNEQFF.

In the case of this clone: Relative to the germline gene, one junction end is altered; a read error may explain this. The gene calls are TRBV6-6 and TRBJ1-5; 9 bases agree with TRBD1. The CDR3 runs 15 residues. CDR1 MNHNY and CDR2 SVGAGI come from the germline V gene (reference sequence). Here the CDR3 reads CASSKDGTGYQPQRF. DNA of the CDR3: TGTGCCAGCAGCAAAGATGGGACAGGGTATCAGCCCCAGCGTTTT.